One and the same sample provided the 18 T cell receptor beta chains below, sequenced in a study of blood T cell repertoires in COVID-19. Assay used: immunoSEQ multiplex PCR; TCRdb lists only in-frame clones, some missing. Of about 68,000 clones in the sample, 85% to 90% were seen once. Sequencing was carried out using peripheral blood. Receptor source: a man in his fifties with active COVID-19.

The rearrangement links TRBV19 to TRBJ1-2, with TRBD1 matching over 7 bases. CDR1 and CDR2 (germline): LNHDA, SQIVND (reference sequence). V was clipped by 5 bases and J by 5 bases; unmatched bases: 8. The CDR3 spans 14 residues. The CDR3 reads CASSHRQGAYGYTF. The CDR3 DNA sequence: TGTGCCAGTAGTCACCGACAGGGAGCTTATGGCTACACCTTC.

The chain couples TRBV5-4 to TRBJ2-1; weak D call: TRBD2 (5 bases). The CDR3 is 14 residues long. Germline CDR1 and CDR2: SGHNT and YYREEE (reference sequence). V lost 6 bases and J lost 4, with 14 bases in between. The CDR3 DNA reads as TGTGCCAGCACCCCTGGAGGCGGGTACAATGAGCAGTTCTTC. The encoded protein is CASTPGGGYNEQFF.

This clone was recorded a few times. J is TRBJ1-2 and V is TRBV4-1; the D gene is possibly TRBD1 (5 bases). Germline CDR1 MGHRA, CDR2 YSYEKL. CDR3 length: 15 amino acids. The ends were cut back, 2 bases at V and 4 bases at J, with 14 bases in the middle. The CDR3 here is CASSQPLAGLYGYTF. The CDR3 DNA reads TGCGCCAGCAGCCAACCCCTCGCGGGACTCTATGGCTACACCTTC.

The genes are TRBV5-4 and TRBJ1-4; 8 bases agree with TRBD1. CDR1 and CDR2 from the germline V gene are SGHNT and YYREEE (reference sequence). The CDR3 is made up of 14 amino acids. V gave up 5 bases and J gave up 7 bases; unmatched junction bases: 7. The DNA of the CDR3 is TGTGCCAGCAGTACGGACAGGGCTAGTGAAAAACTGTTTTTT. As protein: CASSTDRASEKLFF.

CDR3 in amino acids: CAWSVAGGYSDTQYF. DNA for the CDR3: TGTGCCTGGAGTGTAGCGGGGGGTTATTCAGATACGCAGTATTTT. This rearrangement joins TRBV30 to TRBJ2-3; 9 bases are shared with TRBD2. V gave up 0 bases and J gave up 4 bases; unmatched junction bases: 5. Germline V gene data show CDR1 as GTSNPN and CDR2 as SVGIG (reference sequence). The length of the CDR3 is 15 residues.

The rearrangement uses TRBV29-1 and TRBJ1-3; D gene unclear. Germline assignment: CDR1 SQVTM and CDR2 ANQGSEA. This CDR3 spans 13 amino acids. The V end lost 6 bases, the J end lost 0 bases, and 9 bases lay between the germline ends. In DNA form, the CDR3 reads TGCAGCGTGGCGACAAGCTCTGGAAACACCATATATTTT. Encoded protein: CSVATSSGNTIYF.

The rearrangement links TRBV5-5 to TRBJ2-7, with TRBD2 matching over 10 bases. The CDR3 extends over 15 amino acids. The germline V gene has CDR1 SGHKS and CDR2 YYEKEE (reference sequence). V shed 5 bases and J 3 bases; nucleotides not matched to a gene: 8. The CDR3 DNA follows: TGTGCCAGCAGTTTAGCGGGGGGTTTCAACTACGAGCAGTACTTC. The encoded protein is CASSLAGGFNYEQYF. The full variable domain, its missing parts supplied by reference TRBV5-5 and TRBJ2-7, is DAGVTQSPTHLIKTRGQQVTLRCSPISGHKSVSWYQQVLGQGPQFIFQYYEKEERGRGNFPDRFSARQFPNYSSELNVNALLLGDSALYLCASSLAGGFNYEQYFGPGTRLTVT.

The chain recombines TRBV29-1 with TRBJ2-7; 7 bases are a match to TRBD2. The ends lost 4 bases at V and 3 bases at J; junction bases unmatched: 9. In germline, CDR1 is SQVTM, CDR2 ANQGSEA. This CDR3 region has 14 residues. CDR3 nucleotides: TGCAGCGTTGGGCCATGGACTAGTAGCTACGAGCAGTACTTC. Residues: CSVGPWTSSYEQYF.

J is TRBJ1-1 and V is TRBV19; 9 positions agree with TRBD1. CDR1 and CDR2 from the germline V gene are LNHDA and SQIVND (reference sequence). There are 14 residues in the CDR3. V was pared by 7 bases and J by 5 bases, with 8 bases of the junction left unmatched. CDR3: CASTQTGGGTEAFF. The CDR3 DNA sequence: TGTGCCAGTACCCAGACAGGGGGAGGGACTGAAGCTTTCTTT.

The chain joins TRBV7-8 to TRBJ2-4, with 12 positions matching TRBD2. V gave up 5 bases and J gave up 6 bases; unmatched junction bases: 11. Germline assignment: CDR1 SGHVS and CDR2 FQNEAQ. The CDR3 extends over 17 amino acids. Written as DNA, the CDR3 is TGTGCCAGCAGCCTCCTTCTAGCGGGGGGGCTTGGAAACATTCAGTACTTC. Translating gives CASSLLLAGGLGNIQYF.

This chain links TRBV6-5 with TRBJ1-1; no definite D call. Trimming pared 0 bases from V and 4 bases from J, leaving 6 bases between. The germline CDR1 and CDR2 sequences are MNHEY and SVGAGI. CDR3 length equals 13 residues. The CDR3 spells CASSYSGSTEAFF. CDR3 nucleotide sequence: TGTGCCAGCAGTTACTCGGGGAGCACTGAAGCTTTCTTT.

The chain joins TRBV27 to TRBJ1-1, with unresolved D. The CDR3 extends over 15 amino acids. With 2 bases removed from V and 5 bases from J, the gap between germline ends came to 15 bases. Germline V CDR1 and CDR2: MNHEY, SMNVEV (reference sequence). CDR3 residues: CASSLRRGDSTEAFF. DNA for the CDR3: TGTGCCAGCAGTTTACGGAGAGGAGATTCGACTGAAGCTTTCTTT.

V is TRBV5-6 and J is TRBJ2-7; 10 positions match TRBD1. Germline loops: CDR1 SGHDT, CDR2 YYEEEE. The ends lost 3 bases at V and 3 bases at J; junction bases unmatched: 3. The CDR3 totals 14 residues. CDR3 region: CASSWGQGNYEQYF. The CDR3 nucleotides are TGTGCCAGCAGCTGGGGACAGGGGAACTACGAGCAGTACTTC.

The V gene is TRBV30, the J gene TRBJ2-7; TRBD1 aligns across 7 bases. CDR1 is GTSNPN and CDR2 is SVGIG in the germline V gene (reference sequence). This CDR3 region has 15 residues. V dropped 5 bases and J dropped 0; count of bases not matched to a gene: 10. The CDR3 sequence is CAWGRRQGLSYEQYF. The CDR3 DNA follows: TGTGCCTGGGGACGGCGACAGGGCCTCTCCTACGAGCAGTACTTC.

The gene calls are TRBV5-6 and TRBJ1-2, with D tentatively TRBD1 (6 bases). CDR1 SGHDT and CDR2 YYEEEE come from the germline V gene. The CDR3 runs to 13 residues. V shed 3 bases and J shed 4 bases, with 10 bases lying between them. CDR3 residues: CASSSGELYGYTF. The DNA for the CDR3 is TGTGCCAGCAGCTCAGGGGAACTCTATGGCTACACCTTC.

The chain recombines TRBV4-1 with TRBJ1-1; D unclear. CDR3 size: 17 residues. From germline, CDR1 is MGHRA and CDR2 YSYEKL. The V and J ends lost 0 bases and 0 bases respectively, with 14 bases between them. The chain's CDR3 is CASSQEGHGLMNTEAFF. In nucleotides, the CDR3 is TGCGCCAGCAGCCAAGAAGGGCACGGACTAATGAACACTGAAGCTTTCTTT.

In this sample, this clone turned up once. The chain has TRBV2 and TRBJ1-1; the match to TRBD1 covers 7 bases. CDR3 length: 15 amino acids. J lost 3 bases, V lost 3 bases, and 7 bases had no gene match. Germline V gene sequence: CDR1 SNHLY, CDR2 FYNNEI. The CDR3 nucleotides read TGTGCCAGCAGTGATTACAGGGGACTAGACACTGAAGCTTTCTTT. Residues: CASSDYRGLDTEAFF.

The chain employs TRBV5-4 and TRBJ2-7, with 7 bases fitting TRBD1. Germline values: CDR1 SGHNT, CDR2 YYREEE (reference sequence). CDR3 length: 15 amino acids. After removal of 0 bases from V and 7 bases from J, the junction contained 10 bases not matched to a gene. This CDR3 is CASSLAGGTSREQYF. In nucleotides, the CDR3 is TGTGCCAGCAGCTTGGCAGGGGGAACCTCTCGGGAGCAGTACTTC.